This T cell receptor (beta chain) emerged from a study of blood T cell repertoires in COVID-19. At the level of the study: Nucleic acid was either cDNA or gDNA, and it came from T cells, B-cell-depleted T cells, or PBMCs.

The length of the CDR3 is 16 residues. Trimming pared 0 bases from V and 2 bases from J, leaving 13 bases between. Germline CDR1 SGHDT, CDR2 YYEEEE. Repertoires were generated with immunoSEQ multiplex PCR, while TCRdb's copy carries only in-frame clones and drops some. The sample holds 270,000 or so clones, about nine tenths seen once. The receptor was derived from a woman between 25 and 40 years old with active or convalescent COVID-19. The chain couples TRBV5-6 to TRBJ2-3; tentatively, D is TRBD2 (6 bases). What was sequenced was peripheral blood. The CDR3 reads CASSLVGLAFTDTQYF. The DNA for the CDR3 is TGTGCCAGCAGCTTGGTCGGGCTAGCGTTCACAGATACGCAGTATTTT.